The rows below give T cell receptor beta chains drawn from one sample of a study of T-cell memory formation after mild COVID-19. TCRdb redid the calling of the 5' RACE reads with MiXCR, one entry per CDR3 protein. The sample shows 90,000 to 120,000 distinct CDR3 sequences, roughly a sixth of them seen only once. The sample was PBMCs or a T cell subset sorted from them (not recorded which). These receptors came from a man younger than 30 who had mild COVID-19 (a few samples of this study predate the infection). Cell type and time point are not known. Both conserved end residues are part of each CDR3. A D gene is named only where the DNA matches it firmly. Clone size is given for some rows only: seen once, a few or many times, or a class if the clone is expanded.

abundance,j_gene,v_gene,d_gene,CDR3aa,CDR3nt
few,TRBJ1-1,TRBV9,TRBD1,CASSAKTGGVGTEAFF,TGTGCCAGCAGTGCAAAGACAGGGGGCGTAGGCACTGAAGCTTTCTTT
few,TRBJ2-4,TRBV9,TRBD2,CASSGSGTSRRNIQYF,TGTGCCAGCAGCGGCTCCGGGACTAGTCGTAGGAACATTCAGTACTTC
many,TRBJ1-2,TRBV7-2,.,CASSLSSFGEGYTF,TGTGCCAGCAGCCTTAGTAGCTTTGGAGAGGGCTACACCTTC
.,TRBJ1-1,TRBV12-3/TRBV12-4,.,CASSSRTTNTEAFF,TGTGCCAGCAGTTCCCGGACAACGAACACTGAAGCTTTCTTT
.,TRBJ2-1,TRBV7-3,.,CASSLTQGRGNEQFF,TGTGCCAGCAGCTTAACACAGGGCCGGGGGAATGAGCAGTTCTTC
.,TRBJ2-3,TRBV7-2,TRBD2,CASFVPLAGRDTQYF,TGTGCCAGCTTTGTCCCTCTAGCGGGGAGGGATACGCAGTATTTT
.,TRBJ2-3,TRBV5-6,.,CASTQGSLDTQYF,TGTGCCAGCACCCAGGGCAGTTTGGATACGCAGTATTTT
.,TRBJ1-5,TRBV6-6,.,CASSPRQNNQPQHF,TGTGCCAGCAGTCCCCGACAGAACAATCAGCCCCAGCATTTT
few,TRBJ2-2,TRBV18,.,CASSTTQEDTGELFF,TGTGCCAGCTCGACCACGCAGGAGGACACCGGGGAGCTGTTTTTT
.,TRBJ2-3,TRBV5-5,.,CASSLAPSVDTQYF,TGTGCCAGCAGCTTGGCCCCTAGCGTGGATACGCAGTATTTT
many,TRBJ2-7,TRBV6-6,.,CASAGTLGQYF,TGTGCCAGCGCCGGGACTCTGGGGCAGTACTTC
many,TRBJ2-5,TRBV7-2,TRBD2,CASSATSGGKETQYF,TGTGCCAGCAGCGCCACTAGCGGGGGGAAAGAGACCCAGTACTTC
.,TRBJ1-2,TRBV9,TRBD1,CASSVGQGGYTF,TGTGCCAGCAGCGTAGGACAGGGGGGCTACACCTTC
.,TRBJ2-5,TRBV12-3/TRBV12-4,TRBD2,CASSLASGAGETQYF,TGTGCCAGCAGTTTAGCTAGCGGGGCAGGAGAGACCCAGTACTTC
few,TRBJ2-2,TRBV4-2,TRBD1,CASSLTGGETGELFF,TGTGCCAGCAGCCTGACAGGGGGCGAGACCGGGGAGCTGTTTTTT
few,TRBJ1-1,TRBV12-3/TRBV12-4,.,CASSFTRDPEAFF,TGTGCCAGCAGTTTCACTAGGGACCCTGAAGCTTTCTTT
few,TRBJ1-1,TRBV6-5,.,CASSRGREAFF,TGTGCCAGCAGCCGGGGACGTGAAGCTTTCTTT
.,TRBJ2-2,TRBV11-2,.,CASSLRLVDTGELFF,TGTGCCAGCAGCTTACGTCTAGTGGACACCGGGGAGCTGTTTTTT
few,TRBJ1-1,TRBV15,.,CATSRVGGAGTEAFF,TGTGCCACCAGCAGAGTGGGGGGGGCCGGGACTGAAGCTTTCTTT
few,TRBJ2-1,TRBV11-2,TRBD1,CASSSGGYEQFF,TGTGCCAGCAGTTCAGGGGGTTATGAGCAGTTCTTC
.,TRBJ1-1,TRBV19,TRBD1,CASSLGQGAFRYTEAFF,TGTGCCAGTAGTCTCGGACAGGGGGCCTTTCGGTACACTGAAGCTTTCTTT
.,TRBJ2-5,TRBV18,.,CASSPRGDETQYF,TGTGCCAGCTCACCACGGGGCGACGAGACCCAGTACTTC